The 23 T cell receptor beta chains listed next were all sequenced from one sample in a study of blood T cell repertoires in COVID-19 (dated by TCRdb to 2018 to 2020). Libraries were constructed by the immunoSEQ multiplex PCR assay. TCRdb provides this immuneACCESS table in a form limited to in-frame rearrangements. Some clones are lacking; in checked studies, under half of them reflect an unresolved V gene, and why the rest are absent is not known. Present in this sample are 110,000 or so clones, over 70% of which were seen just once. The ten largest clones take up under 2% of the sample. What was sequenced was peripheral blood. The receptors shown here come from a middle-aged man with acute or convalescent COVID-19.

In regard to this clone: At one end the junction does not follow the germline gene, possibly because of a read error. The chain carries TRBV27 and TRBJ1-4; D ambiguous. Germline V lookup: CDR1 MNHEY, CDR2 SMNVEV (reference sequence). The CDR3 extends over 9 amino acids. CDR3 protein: CASSFGLLF. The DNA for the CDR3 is TGTGCCAGCAGTTTCGGACTCCTTTTT.

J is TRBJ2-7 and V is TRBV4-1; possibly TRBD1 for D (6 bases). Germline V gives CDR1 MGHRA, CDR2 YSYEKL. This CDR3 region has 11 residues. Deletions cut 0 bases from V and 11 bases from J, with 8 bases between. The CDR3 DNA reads TGCGCCAGCAGCCAAGAGGGACAAAAGTACTTC. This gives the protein CASSQEGQKYF.

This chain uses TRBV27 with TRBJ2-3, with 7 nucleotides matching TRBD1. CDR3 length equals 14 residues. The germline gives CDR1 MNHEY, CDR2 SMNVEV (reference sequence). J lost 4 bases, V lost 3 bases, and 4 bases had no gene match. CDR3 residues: CASSFRRGPDTQYF. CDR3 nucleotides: TGTGCCAGCAGTTTCCGTAGGGGGCCAGATACGCAGTATTTT.

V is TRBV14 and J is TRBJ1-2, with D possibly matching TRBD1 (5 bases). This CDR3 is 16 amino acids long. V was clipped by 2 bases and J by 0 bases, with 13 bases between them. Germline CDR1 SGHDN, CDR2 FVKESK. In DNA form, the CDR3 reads TGTGCCAGCAGCCAATCAACAGGACAAGCTAACTATGGCTACACCTTC. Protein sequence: CASSQSTGQANYGYTF.

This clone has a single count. The CDR3 nucleotides are TGTGCCAGCAGCCAAGTGGGACGGGAGGCGATTACTGAAGCTTTCTTT. Translation gives CASSQVGREAITEAFF. The V gene is TRBV3-1 (or the pseudogene TRBV3-2), the J gene TRBJ1-1; TRBD1 might be the D (5 bases). The CDR3 runs 16 residues. Germline CDR1 is LGHDT and CDR2 is YNNKEL (reference sequence). V was clipped by 1 base and J by 5 bases, with 17 bases between them.

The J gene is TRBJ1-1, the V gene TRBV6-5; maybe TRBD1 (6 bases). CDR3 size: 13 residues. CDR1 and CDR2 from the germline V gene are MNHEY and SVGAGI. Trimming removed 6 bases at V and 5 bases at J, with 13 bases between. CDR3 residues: CASSAYRETEAFF. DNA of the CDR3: TGTGCCAGCAGCGCCTACAGGGAAACTGAAGCTTTCTTT.

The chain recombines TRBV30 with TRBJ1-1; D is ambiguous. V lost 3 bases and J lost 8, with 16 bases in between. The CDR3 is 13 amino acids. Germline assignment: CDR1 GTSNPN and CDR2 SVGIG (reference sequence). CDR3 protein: CAWRLGGAVEAFF. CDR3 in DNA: TGTGCCTGGAGGTTAGGAGGTGCGGTCGAAGCTTTCTTT.

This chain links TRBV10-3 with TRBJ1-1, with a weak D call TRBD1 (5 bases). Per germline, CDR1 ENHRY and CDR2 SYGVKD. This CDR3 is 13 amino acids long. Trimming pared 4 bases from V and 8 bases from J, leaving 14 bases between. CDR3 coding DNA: TGTGCCATCAGTGGAGGCAGGGATAGGGAAGCTTTCTTT. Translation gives CAISGGRDREAFF.

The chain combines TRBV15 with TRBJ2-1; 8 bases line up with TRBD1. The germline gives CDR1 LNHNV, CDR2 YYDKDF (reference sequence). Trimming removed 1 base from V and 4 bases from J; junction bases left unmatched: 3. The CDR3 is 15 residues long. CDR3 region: CATSRGQGIYNEQFF. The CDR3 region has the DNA TGTGCCACCAGCAGAGGACAGGGGATATACAATGAGCAGTTCTTC.

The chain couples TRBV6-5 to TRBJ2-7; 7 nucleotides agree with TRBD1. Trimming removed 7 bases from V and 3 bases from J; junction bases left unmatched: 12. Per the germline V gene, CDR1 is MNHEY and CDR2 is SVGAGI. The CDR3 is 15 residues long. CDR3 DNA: TGTGCCAGCACCCAGGAGGACAGGAGTTACTACGAGCAGTACTTC. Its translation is CASTQEDRSYYEQYF.

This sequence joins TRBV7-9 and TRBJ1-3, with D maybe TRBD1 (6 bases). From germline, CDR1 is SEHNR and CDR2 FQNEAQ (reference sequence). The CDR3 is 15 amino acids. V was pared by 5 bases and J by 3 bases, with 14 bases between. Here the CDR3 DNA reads TGTGCCAGCAGCAACCGACAGGCCCTTGGAAACACCATATATTTT. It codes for CASSNRQALGNTIYF.

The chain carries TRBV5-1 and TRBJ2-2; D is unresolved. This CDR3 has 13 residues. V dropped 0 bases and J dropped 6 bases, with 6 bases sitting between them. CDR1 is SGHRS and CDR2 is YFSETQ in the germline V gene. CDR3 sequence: CASSLGEAGELFF. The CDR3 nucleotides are TGCGCCAGCAGCTTGGGAGAAGCCGGGGAGCTGTTTTTT.

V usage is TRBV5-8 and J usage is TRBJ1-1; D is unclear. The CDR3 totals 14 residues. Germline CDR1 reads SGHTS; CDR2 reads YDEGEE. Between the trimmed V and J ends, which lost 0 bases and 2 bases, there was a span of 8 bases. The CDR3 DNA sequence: TGTGCCAGCAGCTTGGCGGGGAGAAACACTGAAGCTTTCTTT. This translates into CASSLAGRNTEAFF.

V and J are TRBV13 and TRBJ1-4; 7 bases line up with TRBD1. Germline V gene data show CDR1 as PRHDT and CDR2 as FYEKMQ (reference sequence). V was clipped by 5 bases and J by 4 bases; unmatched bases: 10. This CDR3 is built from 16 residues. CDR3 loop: CASSLHSGQLNEKLFF. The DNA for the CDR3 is TGTGCCAGCAGCCTCCACTCGGGACAGCTTAATGAAAAACTGTTTTTT.

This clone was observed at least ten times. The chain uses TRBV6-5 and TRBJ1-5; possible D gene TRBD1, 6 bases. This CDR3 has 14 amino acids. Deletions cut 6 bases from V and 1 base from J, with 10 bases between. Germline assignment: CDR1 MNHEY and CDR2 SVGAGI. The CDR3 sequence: CASRQGSSNQPQHF. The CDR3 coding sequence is TGTGCCAGCAGACAGGGATCCAGCAATCAGCCCCAGCATTTT.

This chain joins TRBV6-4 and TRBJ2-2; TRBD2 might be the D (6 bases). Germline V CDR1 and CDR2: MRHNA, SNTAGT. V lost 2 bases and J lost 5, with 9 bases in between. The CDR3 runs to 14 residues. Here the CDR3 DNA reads TGTGCCAGCAGTGACGGAGGGGAAACCGGGGAGCTGTTTTTT. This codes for CASSDGGETGELFF.

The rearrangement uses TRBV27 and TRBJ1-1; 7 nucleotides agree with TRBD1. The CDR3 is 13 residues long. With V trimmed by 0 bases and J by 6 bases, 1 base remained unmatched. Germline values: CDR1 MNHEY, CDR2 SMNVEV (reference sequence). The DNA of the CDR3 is TGTGCCAGCAGTTTATCGGGGACAGCTGAAGCTTTCTTT. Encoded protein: CASSLSGTAEAFF.

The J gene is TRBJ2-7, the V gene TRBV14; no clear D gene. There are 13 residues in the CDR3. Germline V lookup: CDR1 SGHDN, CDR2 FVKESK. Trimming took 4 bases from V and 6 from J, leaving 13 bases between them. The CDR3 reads CASSPTVRGEQYF. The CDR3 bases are TGTGCCAGCAGCCCAACGGTACGAGGCGAGCAGTACTTC.

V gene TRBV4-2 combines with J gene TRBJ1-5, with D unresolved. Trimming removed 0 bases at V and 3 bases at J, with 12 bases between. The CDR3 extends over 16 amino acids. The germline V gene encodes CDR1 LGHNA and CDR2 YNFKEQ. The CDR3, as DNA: TGTGCCAGCAGCCAAGATCTGTCGGTCACCAATCAGCCCCAGCATTTT. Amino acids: CASSQDLSVTNQPQHF.

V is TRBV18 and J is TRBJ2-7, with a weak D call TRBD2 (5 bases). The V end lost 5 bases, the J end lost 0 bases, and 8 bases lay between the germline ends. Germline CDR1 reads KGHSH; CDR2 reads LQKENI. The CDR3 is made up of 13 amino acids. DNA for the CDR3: TGTGCCAGCTCAACGGGGAACTCCTACGAGCAGTACTTC. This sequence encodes CASSTGNSYEQYF.

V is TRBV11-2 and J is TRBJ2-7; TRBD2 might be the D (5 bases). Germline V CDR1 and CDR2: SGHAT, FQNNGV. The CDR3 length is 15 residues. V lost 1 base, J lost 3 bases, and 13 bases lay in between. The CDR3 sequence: CASSLGADDLYEQYF. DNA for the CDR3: TGTGCCAGCAGCTTAGGAGCGGATGACCTCTACGAGCAGTACTTC.

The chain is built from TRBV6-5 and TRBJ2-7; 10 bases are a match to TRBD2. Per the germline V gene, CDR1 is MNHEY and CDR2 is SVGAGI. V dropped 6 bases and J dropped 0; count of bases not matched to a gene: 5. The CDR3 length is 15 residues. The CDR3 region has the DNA TGTGCCAGCAGGGGGACTAGCGCCCCCTCCTACGAGCAGTACTTC. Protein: CASRGTSAPSYEQYF.

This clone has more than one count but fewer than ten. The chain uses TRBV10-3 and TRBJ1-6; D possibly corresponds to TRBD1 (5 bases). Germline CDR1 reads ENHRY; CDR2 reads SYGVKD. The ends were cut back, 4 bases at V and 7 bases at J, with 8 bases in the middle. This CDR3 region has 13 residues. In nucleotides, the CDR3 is TGTGCCATCAGTGCGGGGGGGAATTCACCCCTCCACTTT. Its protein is CAISAGGNSPLHF.